These T cell receptor beta chains were read from a single sample in a study of T cells in tumors after PD-1 blockade. Libraries were prepared by immunoSEQ multiplex PCR; TCRdb keeps only in-frame clonotypes and omits some of them. The sample carries around 21,000 clones, over 70% recorded once. The sequences come from PBMCs, collected after anti-PD-1 therapy. These receptors were collected from a human donor with advanced basal cell or squamous cell carcinoma (not recorded which). Each CDR3 is given with its conserved first and last residue. D genes are given only for firm matches. The size of a clone is reported for some rows only, either as once, few or many, or as a class for expanded clones.

once	-	15	TRBV5-1	TRBJ1-1	TGCGCCAGCAGCTTGTCGGGGGCTGCGAACACTGAAGCTTTCTTT	CASSLSGAANTEAFF
-	-	16	TRBV5-1	TRBJ1-1	TGCGCCAGCGCCGCGGGGGGGGGAGGGGACAACACTGAAGCTTTCTTT	CASAAGGGGDNTEAFF
-	TRBD1	20	TRBV4-1	TRBJ2-5	TGCGCCAGCAGCCAAGTTTTACAGGGACAGTCCGAACGAGATCAAGAGACCCAGTACTTC	CASSQVLQGQSERDQETQYF
hyperexpanded	-	17	TRBV15	TRBJ1-4	TGTGCCACCAGCAGAGACCATCTGAGTTCAACTAATGAAAAACTGTTTTTT	CATSRDHLSSTNEKLFF
once	-	11	TRBV28	TRBJ2-5	TGTGCCAGCAGCCGACAAGAGACCCAGTACTTC	CASSRQETQYF
-	TRBD1	14	TRBV6-6	TRBJ2-7	TGTGCCAGCAGTTTCGACAGGGCGCAGGTCGAGCAGTACTTC	CASSFDRAQVEQYF
-	TRBD1	14	TRBV6-6	TRBJ1-1	TGTGCCAGCAGATCCGGGACAGGGGGCACTGAAGCTTTCTTT	CASRSGTGGTEAFF
-	TRBD1	15	TRBV3-1/TRBV3-2	TRBJ2-7	TGTGCCAGCACTCAAGGGTGGGACAGAGCCTACGAGCAGTACTTC	CASTQGWDRAYEQYF
-	TRBD1	15	TRBV6-5	TRBJ1-5	TGTGCCAGCAGACTGGGACAGGGATCCGCTCAGCCCCAGCATTTT	CASRLGQGSAQPQHF
-	-	15	TRBV28	TRBJ1-5	TGTGCCAGCAGGAACTCCGGCGGTGGCAATCAGCCCCAGCATTTT	CASRNSGGGNQPQHF
-	-	15	TRBV5-4	TRBJ2-2	TGTGCCAGCAGCTCCGGACCTCCCGGGACCGGGGAGCTGTTTTTT	CASSSGPPGTGELFF
once	TRBD2	14	TRBV3-1/TRBV3-2	TRBJ2-7	TGTGCCAGCAGCCCGAGGGACTATCTGGCCGAGCAGTACTTC	CASSPRDYLAEQYF
-	-	12	TRBV5-4	TRBJ1-5	TGTGCCAGCAGCGCCGGAAATCAGCCCCAGCATTTT	CASSAGNQPQHF